These 7 T cell receptor beta chains were all obtained from the same sample, sequenced in a study of beta chain features in type 1 diabetes. The authors reverse transcribed all of the isolated RNA, so sequencing captured expressed TCRB transcripts. The repertoire was sequenced with immunoSEQ multiplex PCR; TCRdb's copy has only in-frame clones and lacks some. Here the sample spans 360,000 or so clones, less than 20% being singletons. Material: naive CD4+ T cells from blood. The receptor set was obtained from a young woman in good health.

V and J are TRBV6-1 and TRBJ2-4; 7 bases map to TRBD1. This CDR3 contains 17 residues. Losses at the gene ends were 3 bases for V and 0 bases for J; bases not matched to a gene: 8. Germline V CDR1 and CDR2: MNHNS, SASEGT. As DNA, the CDR3 is TGTGCCAGCAGTGAGCGGACAGGACCGCTAGCCAAAAACATTCAGTACTTC. This encodes CASSERTGPLAKNIQYF.

The chain is built from TRBV30 and TRBJ2-7, with 11 bases that match TRBD2. The germline CDR1 and CDR2 sequences are GTSNPN and SVGIG (reference sequence). V trimming: 3 bases; J trimming: 4 bases; junction bases outside the gene matches: 8. This CDR3 region has 15 residues. The CDR3 is CAWRDPGTSGYEQYF. The CDR3 DNA reads as TGTGCCTGGAGAGACCCCGGGACTAGCGGTTACGAGCAGTACTTC.

This rearrangement joins TRBV5-1 to TRBJ2-1; D is perhaps TRBD2 (6 bases). The CDR3 length is 14 residues. Trimming pared 0 bases from V and 10 bases from J, leaving 14 bases between. CDR1 is SGHRS, CDR2 YFSETQ, per germline. This chain's CDR3 is CASSLAGDGGEQFF. CDR3 DNA: TGCGCCAGCAGCTTGGCGGGGGATGGGGGAGAGCAGTTCTTC.

This clone was counted between two and nine times. This chain links TRBV7-9 with TRBJ2-7; 14 bases are shared with TRBD2. J was trimmed by 7 bases and V by 1 base; bases with no gene match: 6. Per the germline V gene, CDR1 is SEHNR and CDR2 is FQNEAQ (reference sequence). The CDR3 sequence is 16 residues long. The CDR3 spells CASSLVWTSGRWEQYF. CDR3 bases: TGTGCCAGCAGCTTAGTATGGACTAGCGGGAGGTGGGAGCAGTACTTC.

Note on this clone: Other DNA sequences within the sample encode an identical CDR3. This chain joins TRBV5-1 and TRBJ2-7; TRBD1 aligns across 9 bases. The germline CDR1 and CDR2 sequences are SGHRS and YFSETQ. Trimming cost V 0 bases and J 2 bases; bases outside gene matches: 3. This CDR3 comprises 15 residues. The CDR3 protein is CASSLGGTGTYEQYF. The CDR3 DNA reads TGCGCCAGCAGCTTGGGGGGGACAGGGACCTACGAGCAGTACTTC.

This chain joins TRBV6-6 and TRBJ1-3; D unclear. Germline CDR1 reads MNHNY; CDR2 reads SVGAGI (reference sequence). Trimming took off 6 bases at V and 7 bases at J, with 7 bases between the two ends. The CDR3 totals 11 residues. CDR3 in amino acids: CASSPENTIYF. The CDR3 region has the DNA TGTGCCAGCAGCCCGGAGAACACCATATATTTT.

This clone was seen a few times. V is TRBV15 and J is TRBJ2-7; TRBD2 matches 9 bases. With 3 bases clipped from V and 8 bases from J, the junction kept 2 bases outside the gene matches. Germline loops: CDR1 LNHNV, CDR2 YYDKDF (reference sequence). This CDR3 comprises 12 residues. The CDR3 DNA sequence: TGTGCCACCAGCAGGCGGGAGGGCCAGCAGTACTTC. Translated: CATSRREGQQYF.